The rows below give T cell receptor beta chains drawn from one sample of a study of T cells in Graves' hyperthyroidism and ophthalmopathy. MiXCR, applied by TCRdb to the multiplex PCR reads, yields one record per CDR3 protein. The sample consists of about 740,000 distinct CDR3 sequences, less than 15% of them appearing once. Sequenced sample: blood. The receptors derive from a woman aged 18 to 35 with Graves' hyperthyroidism. CDR3s include the opening cysteine and the closing phenylalanine or tryptophan. The D gene is left open where the match is weak. Not all rows give a size; the values are once, few, many and, for expanded clones, a class.

-	TRBV24-1	TRBD1	TRBJ2-7	CATSDTDRVGQYF	TGTGCCACCAGTGATACGGACAGGGTAGGGCAGTACTTC
-	TRBV14	-	TRBJ2-1	CASSQWFSSYNEQFF	TGTGCCAGCAGCCAGTGGTTTAGCTCCTACAATGAGCAGTTCTTC
many	TRBV4-1	-	TRBJ2-7	CASSRVEGSYEQYF	TGCGCCAGCAGTCGCGTGGAGGGCTCCTACGAGCAGTACTTC
-	TRBV2	TRBD2	TRBJ2-1	CARNLGGSSYNEQFF	TGTGCCAGGAACCTCGGGGGGAGCTCCTACAATGAGCAGTTCTTC
-	TRBV7-2	TRBD1	TRBJ2-7	CASSTTDRGMVEQYF	TGTGCCAGCAGCACCACCGACAGGGGTATGGTGGAGCAGTACTTC
many	TRBV12-3/TRBV12-4	-	TRBJ2-7	CASSLGGGRSYEQYF	TGTGCCAGCAGTTTAGGGGGCGGACGGTCCTACGAGCAGTACTTC
-	TRBV13	-	TRBJ2-6	CASSSPGSSGANVLTF	TGTGCCAGCAGCTCCCCGGGAAGCTCTGGGGCCAACGTCCTGACTTTC
few	TRBV7-9	-	TRBJ2-1	CASSPPLLVEGPLVNEQFF	TGTGCCAGCAGCCCCCCCTTACTAGTGGAGGGCCCCTTAGTCAATGAGCAGTTCTTC
-	TRBV7-8	-	TRBJ2-7	CASSLELGPYEQYF	TGTGCCAGCAGCTTAGAGCTGGGACCCTACGAGCAGTACTTC
-	TRBV20-1	-	TRBJ2-2	CSASRGANTGELFF	TGCAGTGCTAGTAGAGGCGCGAACACCGGGGAGCTGTTTTTT
few	TRBV10-1	-	TRBJ2-2	CASSGQINTGELFF	TGCGCCAGCAGTGGTCAGATAAACACCGGGGAGCTGTTTTTT
few	TRBV7-8	TRBD1	TRBJ2-7	CASSPQQGLDYEQYF	TGTGCCAGCAGCCCGCAACAGGGGTTAGACTACGAGCAGTACTTC
few	TRBV7-2	TRBD1	TRBJ2-7	CASSLDQGGEYEQYF	TGTGCCAGCAGCTTAGATCAAGGGGGCGAATACGAGCAGTACTTC
-	TRBV28	-	TRBJ2-5	CASGTSTPETQYF	TGTGCCAGCGGGACTTCTACCCCAGAGACCCAGTACTTC
-	TRBV11-3	-	TRBJ2-5	CASTVGLDVKETQYF	TGTGCCAGCACCGTCGGACTGGACGTTAAAGAGACCCAGTACTTC
-	TRBV6-1	-	TRBJ1-2	CASSLKVDYGYTF	TGTGCCAGCAGCCTCAAGGTAGACTATGGCTACACCTTC
many	TRBV6-5	TRBD2	TRBJ2-3	CASSWGLAGGTDTQYF	TGTGCCAGCAGTTGGGGACTAGCGGGAGGGACAGATACGCAGTATTTT